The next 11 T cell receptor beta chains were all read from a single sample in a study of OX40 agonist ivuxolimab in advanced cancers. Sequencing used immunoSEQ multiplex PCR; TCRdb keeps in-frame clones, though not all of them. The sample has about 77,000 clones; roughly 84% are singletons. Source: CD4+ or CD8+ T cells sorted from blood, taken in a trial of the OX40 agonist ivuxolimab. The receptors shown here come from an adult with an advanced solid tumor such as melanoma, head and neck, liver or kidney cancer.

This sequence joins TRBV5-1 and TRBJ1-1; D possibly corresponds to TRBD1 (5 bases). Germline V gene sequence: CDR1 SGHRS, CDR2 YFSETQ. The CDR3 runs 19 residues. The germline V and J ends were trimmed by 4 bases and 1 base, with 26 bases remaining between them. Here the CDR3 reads CASSPTQDKHSIQNTEAFF. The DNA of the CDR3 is TGCGCCAGCAGCCCAACTCAGGACAAACACAGTATTCAGAACACTGAAGCTTTCTTT.

Written as DNA, the CDR3 is TGTGCCAGCAGTTTCCAGGGTAACACTGAAGCTTTCTTT. Its protein is CASSFQGNTEAFF. This sequence joins TRBV11-3 and TRBJ1-1, with D tentatively TRBD1 (5 bases). Germline V gene lookup returns CDR1 SGHNT and CDR2 YENEEA. V was clipped by 6 bases and J by 2 bases, with 10 bases between them. The CDR3 covers 13 residues.

Here the CDR3 DNA reads TGTGCCAGCTCACCCCTTAGCACCAACTACGAGCAGTACTTC. Translating gives CASSPLSTNYEQYF. The chain uses TRBV18 and TRBJ2-7, with unresolved D. Trimming pared 3 bases from V and 3 bases from J, leaving 12 bases between. The CDR3 runs to 14 residues. Looked up from germline, CDR1 is KGHSH and CDR2 is LQKENI.

The CDR3 DNA reads TGTGCCAGCAGCTTGCGAGGGGGCGCCGGAAACACCATATATTTT. Its translation: CASSLRGGAGNTIYF. The V call is TRBV5-6, the J call TRBJ1-3, with TRBD1 identical over 7 bases. The V segment lost 1 base and the J segment 4 bases; nucleotides outside the gene matches: 5. Germline loops: CDR1 SGHDT, CDR2 YYEEEE. The CDR3 is 15 residues long.

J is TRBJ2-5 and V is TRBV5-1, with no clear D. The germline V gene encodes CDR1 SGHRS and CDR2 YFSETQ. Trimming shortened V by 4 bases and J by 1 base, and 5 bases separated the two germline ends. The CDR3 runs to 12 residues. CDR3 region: CASSRTQETQYF. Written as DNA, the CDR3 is TGCGCCAGCAGCAGGACCCAAGAGACCCAGTACTTC.

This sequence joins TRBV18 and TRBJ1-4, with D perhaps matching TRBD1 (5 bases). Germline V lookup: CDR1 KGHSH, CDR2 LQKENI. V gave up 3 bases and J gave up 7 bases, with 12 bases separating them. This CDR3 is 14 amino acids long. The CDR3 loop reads CASSPYRDSEKLFF. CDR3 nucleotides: TGTGCCAGCTCACCCTATCGGGACTCTGAAAAACTGTTTTTT.

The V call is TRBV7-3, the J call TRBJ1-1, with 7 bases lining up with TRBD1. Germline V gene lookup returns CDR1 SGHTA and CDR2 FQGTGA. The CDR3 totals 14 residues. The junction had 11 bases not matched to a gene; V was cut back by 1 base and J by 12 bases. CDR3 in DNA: TGTGCCAGCAGCTTAAATCCCGAGGGGGCTGGTTCTTTCTTT. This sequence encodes CASSLNPEGAGSFF. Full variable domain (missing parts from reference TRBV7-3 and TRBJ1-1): GAGVSQTPSNKVTEKGKYVELRCDPISGHTALYWYRQSLGQGPEFLIYFQGTGAADDSGLPNDRFFAVRPEGSVSTLKIQRTERGDSAVYLCASSLNPEGAGSFFGQGTRLTVV.

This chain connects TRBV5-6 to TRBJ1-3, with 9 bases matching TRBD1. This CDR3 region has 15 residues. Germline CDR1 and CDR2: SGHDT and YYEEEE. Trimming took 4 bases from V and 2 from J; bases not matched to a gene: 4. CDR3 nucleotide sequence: TGTGCCAGCAGCAGACAGGGGGTTGCTGGAAACACCATATATTTT. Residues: CASSRQGVAGNTIYF.

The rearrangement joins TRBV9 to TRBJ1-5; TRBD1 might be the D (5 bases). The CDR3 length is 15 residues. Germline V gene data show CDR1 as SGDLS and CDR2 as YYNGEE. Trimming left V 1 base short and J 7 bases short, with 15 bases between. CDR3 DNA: TGTGCCAGCAGCGTATTGGGGGAGGGTGACCAGCCCCAGCATTTT. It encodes CASSVLGEGDQPQHF.

CDR3 residues: CASSPVAGYNQPQHF. CDR3 nucleotides: TGTGCCAGCAGTCCGGTCGCGGGCTACAATCAGCCCCAGCATTTT. The chain uses TRBV6-5 and TRBJ1-5, with D uncertain. Trimming cost V 5 bases and J 3 bases, with 14 bases left between them. The CDR3 has 15 residues. Germline CDR1 and CDR2: MNHEY and SVGAGI.

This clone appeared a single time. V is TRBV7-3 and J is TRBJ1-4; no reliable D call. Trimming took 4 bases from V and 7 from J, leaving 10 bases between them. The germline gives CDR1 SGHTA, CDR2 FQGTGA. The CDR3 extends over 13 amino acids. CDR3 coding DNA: TGTGCCAGCAGCTCGTTGCGGGGTGAAAAACTGTTTTTT. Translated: CASSSLRGEKLFF. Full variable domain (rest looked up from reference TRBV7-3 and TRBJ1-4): GAGVSQTPSNKVTEKGKYVELRCDPISGHTALYWYRQSLGQGPEFLIYFQGTGAADDSGLPNDRFFAVRPEGSVSTLKIQRTERGDSAVYLCASSSLRGEKLFFGSGTQLSVL.